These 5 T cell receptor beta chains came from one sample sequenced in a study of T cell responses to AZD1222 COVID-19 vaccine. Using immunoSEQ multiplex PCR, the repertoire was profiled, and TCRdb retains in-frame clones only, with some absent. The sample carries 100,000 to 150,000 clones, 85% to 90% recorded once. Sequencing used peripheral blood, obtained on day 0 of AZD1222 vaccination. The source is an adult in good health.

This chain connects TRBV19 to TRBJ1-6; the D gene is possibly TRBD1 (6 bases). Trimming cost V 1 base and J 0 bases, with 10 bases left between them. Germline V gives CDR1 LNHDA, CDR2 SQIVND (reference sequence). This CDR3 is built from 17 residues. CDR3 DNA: TGTGCCAGTAGTATAGGCGGACAGAGCTCCTATAATTCACCCCTCCACTTT. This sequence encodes CASSIGGQSSYNSPLHF.

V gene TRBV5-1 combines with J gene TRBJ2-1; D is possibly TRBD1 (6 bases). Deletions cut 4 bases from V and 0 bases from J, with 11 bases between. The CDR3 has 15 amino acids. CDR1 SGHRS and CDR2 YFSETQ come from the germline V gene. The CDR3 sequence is CASSPEGGSYNEQFF. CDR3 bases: TGCGCCAGCAGCCCCGAAGGGGGCTCCTACAATGAGCAGTTCTTC.

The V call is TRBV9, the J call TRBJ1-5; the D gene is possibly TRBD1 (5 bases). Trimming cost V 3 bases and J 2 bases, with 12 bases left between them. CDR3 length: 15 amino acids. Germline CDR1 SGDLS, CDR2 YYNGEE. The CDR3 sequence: CASSEPQGGNQPQHF. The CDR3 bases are TGTGCCAGCAGCGAGCCCCAGGGTGGCAATCAGCCCCAGCATTTT.

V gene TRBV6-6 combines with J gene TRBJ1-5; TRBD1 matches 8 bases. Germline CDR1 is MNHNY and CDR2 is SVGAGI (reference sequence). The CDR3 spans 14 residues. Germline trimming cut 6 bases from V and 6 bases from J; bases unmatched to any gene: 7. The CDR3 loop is CASRAGGEGQPQHF. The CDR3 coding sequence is TGTGCCAGCAGAGCAGGGGGCGAGGGTCAGCCCCAGCATTTT.

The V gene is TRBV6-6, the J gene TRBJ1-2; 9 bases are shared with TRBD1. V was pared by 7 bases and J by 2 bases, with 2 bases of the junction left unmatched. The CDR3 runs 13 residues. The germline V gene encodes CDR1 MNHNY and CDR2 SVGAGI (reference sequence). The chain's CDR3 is CASNTGGNYGYTF. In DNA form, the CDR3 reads TGTGCCAGCAATACAGGGGGCAACTATGGCTACACCTTC.